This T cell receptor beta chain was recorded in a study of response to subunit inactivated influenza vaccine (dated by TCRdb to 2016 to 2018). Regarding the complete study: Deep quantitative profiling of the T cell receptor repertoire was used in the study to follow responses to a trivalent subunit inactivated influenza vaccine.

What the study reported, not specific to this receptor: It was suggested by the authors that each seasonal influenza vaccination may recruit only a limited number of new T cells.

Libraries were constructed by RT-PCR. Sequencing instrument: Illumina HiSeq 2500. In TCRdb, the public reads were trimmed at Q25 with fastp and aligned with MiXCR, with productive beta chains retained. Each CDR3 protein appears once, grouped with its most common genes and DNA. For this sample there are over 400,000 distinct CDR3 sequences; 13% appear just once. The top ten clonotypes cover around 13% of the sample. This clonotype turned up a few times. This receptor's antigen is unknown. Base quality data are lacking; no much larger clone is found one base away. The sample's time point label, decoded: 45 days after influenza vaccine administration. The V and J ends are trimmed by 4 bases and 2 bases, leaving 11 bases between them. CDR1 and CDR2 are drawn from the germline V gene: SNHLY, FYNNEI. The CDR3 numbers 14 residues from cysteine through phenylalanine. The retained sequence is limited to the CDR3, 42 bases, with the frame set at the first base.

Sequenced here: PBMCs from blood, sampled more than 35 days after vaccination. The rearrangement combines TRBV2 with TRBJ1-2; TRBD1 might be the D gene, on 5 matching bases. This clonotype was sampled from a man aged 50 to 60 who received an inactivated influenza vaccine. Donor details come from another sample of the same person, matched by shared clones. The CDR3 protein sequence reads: CASSGWDANYGYTF. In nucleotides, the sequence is TGTGCCAGCAGTGGGTGGGACGCCAACTATGGCTACACCTTC. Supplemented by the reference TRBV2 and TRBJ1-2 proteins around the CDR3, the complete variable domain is EPEVTQTPSHQVTQMGQEVILRCVPISNHLYFYWYRQILGQKVEFLVSFYNNEISEKSEIFDDQFSVERPDGSNFTLKIRSTKLEDSAMYFCASSGWDANYGYTFGSGTRLTVV.